This entry lists 9 T cell receptor beta chains sequenced from one sample in a study of T cell repertoires in cytomegalovirus infection. TCRdb re-derived calls from the reads in MiXCR, one entry per CDR3 protein. The table includes hundreds of thousands of distinct CDR3 sequences, 24% detected once. Material for sequencing was CD8+ T cells from PBMCs. The receptor source for this set is a human donor in good health (CMV status not recorded). Some clones in this sample may be carry-over from other donors' samples.

This clonotype turned up a few times. J is TRBJ2-7 and V is TRBV6-2 or TRBV6-3; no clear D gene. The CDR3 contains 12 residues. CDR1 and CDR2 from the germline V gene are MNHEY and SVGEGT. The V end was cut by 6 bases, the J end by 3 bases, with 9 bases between. The CDR3 sequence is CASSPEDYEQYV. CDR3 nucleotide sequence: TGTGCCAGCAGCCCCGAGGACTACGAGCAGTACGTC.

The sample holds many counts of this clonotype. The chain recombines TRBV27 with TRBJ1-5; the D is unclear. Germline V gene sequence: CDR1 MNHEY, CDR2 SMNVEV (reference sequence). The germline V and J ends were trimmed by 0 bases and 0 bases, with 6 bases remaining between them. This CDR3 is 15 amino acids long. DNA for the CDR3: TGTGCCAGCAGTTTATCTGGCTATAGCAATCAGCCCCAGCATTTT. It yields the protein CASSLSGYSNQPQHF.

The chain joins TRBV7-2 to TRBJ2-5; D is tentatively TRBD1 or TRBD2 (5 bases each). This CDR3 has 15 amino acids. V gave up 0 bases and J gave up 7 bases, with 15 bases separating them. Germline V gene sequence: CDR1 SGHTA, CDR2 FQGNSA. Here the CDR3 DNA reads TGTGCCAGCAGCTTAGCGTCCAGGGCTGAGGGGACCCAGTACTTC. This gives the protein CASSLASRAEGTQYF.

As concerns this clonotype: A junction boundary mismatches the germline segment, possibly from a read error. In DNA, the CDR3 is TGTGCCATCACCTATAGTGAGCAGGTCTTC. Its translation: CAITYSEQVF. The genes are TRBV7-4 and TRBJ2-1; D unresolved. Germline V CDR1 and CDR2: SGHVT, SQSDAQ. The CDR3 consists of 10 residues. Full variable domain (rest looked up from reference TRBV7-4 and TRBJ2-1): GAGVSQSPRYKVAKRGRDVALRCDSISGHVTLYWYRQTLGQGSEVLTYSQSDAQRDKSGRPSGRFSAERPERSVSTLKIQRTEQGDSAVYLCAITYSEQVFGPGTRLTVL.

The CDR3 sequence: CASSLYRHAGELFF. The CDR3 DNA reads as TGTGCCAGCAGTCTATACCGACATGCCGGGGAGCTGTTTTTT. This chain uses TRBV12-3 or TRBV12-4 with TRBJ2-2; no firm D call. Trimming pared 5 bases from V and 6 bases from J, leaving 13 bases between. This CDR3 region has 14 residues.

This clonotype was picked up a small number of times. The gene calls are TRBV7-3 and TRBJ2-3; 11 nucleotides line up with TRBD2. Germline V lookup: CDR1 SGHTA, CDR2 FQGTGA. J was trimmed by 8 bases and V by 4 bases; bases with no gene match: 11. The CDR3 runs 16 residues. DNA of the CDR3: TGTGCCAGCAGCTCACTAGCGGGGGCGACCAGGGGTACGCAGTATTTT. This gives the protein CASSSLAGATRGTQYF.

This clonotype was counted ten times or more. This chain joins TRBV7-2 and TRBJ2-1, with 13 bases fitting TRBD2. The CDR3 extends over 15 amino acids. The trim removed 6 bases at V and 5 bases at J, leaving 4 bases unmatched. CDR1 is SGHTA and CDR2 is FQGNSA in the germline V gene. CDR3 coding DNA: TGTGCCAGCAGGGTCGGGACTAGCGGGAACAATGAGCAGTTCTTC. Translating gives CASRVGTSGNNEQFF.

The V gene is TRBV5-1, the J gene TRBJ2-7; a possible D gene is TRBD2 (6 bases). The CDR3 is made up of 14 amino acids. Germline CDR1 and CDR2: SGHRS and YFSETQ. Trimming shortened V by 0 bases and J by 5 bases, and 12 bases separated the two germline ends. CDR3 sequence: CASSLGGVYHEQYF. In DNA, the CDR3 is TGCGCCAGCAGCTTGGGGGGGGTTTACCACGAGCAGTACTTC.

In its sample, this clonotype was seen a few times. This rearrangement joins TRBV7-9 to TRBJ1-1; no clear D gene. In germline, CDR1 is SEHNR, CDR2 FQNEAQ (reference sequence). This CDR3 is built from 11 residues. Trimming removed 5 bases at V and 13 bases at J, with 14 bases between. DNA for the CDR3: TGTGCCAGCAGCGGTACTAACTTGGTTTTCTTT. Translated, it gives CASSGTNLVFF. Variable domain in full (rest from reference TRBV7-9 and TRBJ1-1): DTGVSQNPRHKITKRGQNVTFRCDPISEHNRLYWYRQTLGQGPEFLTYFQNEAQLEKSRLLSDRFSAERPKGSFSTLEIQRTEQGDSAMYLCASSGTNLVFFGQGTRLTVV.